The 18 T cell receptor beta chains below were found in one sample sequenced in a study of post-analysis software for immune sequencing data. These TCRs are of unknown antigen specificity. Study-wide points: Patients had higher frequencies than controls of roughly 5 TRBV segments, including TRBV5-6, TRBV5-1 and TRBV20-1.

Unique molecular identifiers were carried by the TCR beta cDNA libraries. In TCRdb, the PCR reads were re-called with MiXCR into one record per CDR3 protein. The sample yields about 680,000 distinct CDR3 sequences, 55% to 60% seen once. Material: blood. The receptor set was obtained from a girl aged 2 to 10 with multiple sclerosis.

The chain has TRBV4-2 and TRBJ2-4; possibly TRBD2 for D (7 bases). Germline CDR1 is LGHNA and CDR2 is YNFKEQ. V was shortened by 0 bases and J by 7 bases, with 22 bases between the two germline ends. This CDR3 contains 18 residues. The CDR3 here is CASSQDQYSGSRGNIQYF. The CDR3 DNA reads as TGTGCCAGCAGCCAAGATCAATATAGCGGGTCGAGGGGGAACATTCAGTACTTC.

The genes are TRBV3-1 and TRBJ2-6; TRBD1 matches 9 bases. Germline V lookup: CDR1 LGHDT, CDR2 YNNKEL (reference sequence). The CDR3 has 18 residues. Trimming took 3 bases from V and 0 from J; bases not matched to a gene: 6. The CDR3 here is CASSQSDRGSSGANVLTF. The DNA of the CDR3 is TGTGCCAGCAGCCAGTCGGACAGGGGAAGCTCTGGGGCCAACGTCCTGACTTTC. Full variable domain (rest looked up from reference TRBV3-1 and TRBJ2-6): DTAVSQTPKYLVTQMGNDKSIKCEQNLGHDTMYWYKQDSKKFLKIMFSYNNKELIINETVPNRFSPKSPDKAHLNLHINSLELGDSAVYFCASSQSDRGSSGANVLTFGAGSRLTVL.

The chain employs TRBV4-2 and TRBJ2-3; 12 bases fit TRBD2. The CDR3 runs 18 residues. V shed 2 bases and J 0 bases; nucleotides not matched to a gene: 6. CDR1 LGHNA and CDR2 YNFKEQ come from the germline V gene. Here the CDR3 DNA reads TGTGCCAGCAGCCAATGGCTAGCGGGAGGGCTTAGCACAGATACGCAGTATTTT. It encodes CASSQWLAGGLSTDTQYF.

V gene TRBV29-1 combines with J gene TRBJ2-5; D unclear. The CDR3 is 16 amino acids. V shed 6 bases and J shed 6 bases, with 26 bases lying between them. Per germline, CDR1 SQVTM and CDR2 ANQGSEA. In DNA form, the CDR3 reads TGCAGCGTCGGACGGTATGTGGACCGGCAAAGGAAGACCCAGTACTTC. This sequence encodes CSVGRYVDRQRKTQYF.

The chain combines TRBV20-1 with TRBJ2-3; TRBD2 agrees at 8 bases. The CDR3 covers 15 residues. V lost 0 bases and J lost 1; bases outside the gene matches: 3. In germline, CDR1 is DFQATT, CDR2 SNEGSKA (reference sequence). CDR3 sequence: CSARDFSGGTDTQYF. The CDR3 nucleotides read TGCAGTGCTAGAGACTTTAGCGGGGGCACAGATACGCAGTATTTT.

The CDR3 nucleotides read TGTGCCAGCAGCGAAAGGACAGGGGGCGGAGAGACCCAGTACTTC. Protein: CASSERTGGGETQYF. The V and J genes are TRBV13 and TRBJ2-5; 11 bases line up with TRBD1. This CDR3 comprises 15 residues. The trim removed 5 bases at V and 4 bases at J, leaving 6 bases unmatched. The germline gives CDR1 PRHDT, CDR2 FYEKMQ (reference sequence).

This chain connects TRBV29-1 to TRBJ2-5; no firm D call. CDR1 and CDR2 (germline): SQVTM, ANQGSEA. Trimming stripped 3 bases from V and 3 bases from J, with 5 bases between. This CDR3 comprises 11 residues. This CDR3 reads CSVEVEETQYF. The DNA for the CDR3 is TGCAGCGTTGAGGTCGAAGAGACCCAGTACTTC.

This clonotype was seen ten or more times. The chain uses TRBV6-1 and TRBJ2-1, with 7 bases matching TRBD1. The V gene end was trimmed by 5 bases and the J gene end by 6 bases; junction bases not matched to a gene: 4. This CDR3 contains 13 residues. Germline assignment: CDR1 MNHNS and CDR2 SASEGT. The CDR3 reads CASSLQGPNEQFF. In nucleotides, the CDR3 is TGTGCCAGCAGTTTACAGGGGCCCAATGAGCAGTTCTTC.

The gene calls are TRBV7-2 and TRBJ2-7, with D perhaps matching TRBD2 (6 bases). The CDR3 runs to 13 residues. Per germline, CDR1 SGHTA and CDR2 FQGNSA. V was clipped by 5 bases and J by 4 bases, with 12 bases between them. CDR3 loop: CASSIGSSYEQYF. As DNA, the CDR3 is TGTGCCAGCAGCATCGGGAGCTCATACGAGCAGTACTTC.

Concerning this clonotype: At one end, the junction sequence differs from germline, possibly due to a read error. The rearrangement links TRBV5-1 to TRBJ2-2; maybe TRBD1 (5 bases). Germline CDR1 SGHRS, CDR2 YFSETQ. The CDR3 covers 17 residues. CDR3 coding DNA: TGCGCCGGCAGCCTGCTGGGGCTGACAGTAAACACCGGGGAGCTGTTTTTT. The encoded protein is CAGSLLGLTVNTGELFF.

There are a few counts of this clonotype. The chain joins TRBV14 to TRBJ2-1, with TRBD2 identical over 7 bases. V trimming: 1 base; J trimming: 2 bases; junction bases outside the gene matches: 8. Germline V gene sequence: CDR1 SGHDN, CDR2 FVKESK. The CDR3 extends over 17 amino acids. This CDR3 reads CASSQAKDGGTYNEQFF. CDR3 in DNA: TGTGCCAGCAGCCAAGCTAAGGACGGGGGGACCTACAATGAGCAGTTCTTC. The whole variable domain, filled in from reference TRBV14 and TRBJ2-1, reads EAGVTQFPSHSVIEKGQTVTLRCDPISGHDNLYWYRRVMGKEIKFLLHFVKESKQDESGMPNNRFLAERTGGTYSTLKVQPAELEDSGVYFCASSQAKDGGTYNEQFFGPGTRLTVL.

The chain has TRBV12-3 or TRBV12-4 and TRBJ2-1, with 10 bases fitting TRBD2. The J segment lost 5 bases and the V segment lost 2 bases, leaving 9 bases of the junction unmatched. The CDR3 loop spans 17 amino acids. The CDR3 bases are TGTGCCAGCAGTTTACTTCCCCTAGCGGGGGTAGACAATGAGCAGTTCTTC. Its protein is CASSLLPLAGVDNEQFF.

V gene TRBV6-5 combines with J gene TRBJ2-7, with TRBD1 identical over 8 bases. After removal of 4 bases from V and 0 bases from J, the junction contained 8 bases not matched to a gene. CDR1 and CDR2 (germline): MNHEY, SVGAGI. This CDR3 comprises 16 residues. The CDR3 coding sequence is TGTGCCAGCAGTTCGGACAGGGTCACTATCTCCTACGAGCAGTACTTC. Its translation is CASSSDRVTISYEQYF.

This clonotype was seen a few times. The chain carries TRBV5-1 and TRBJ2-7, with TRBD1 matching 9 bases. Germline lookup yields CDR1 SGHRS and CDR2 YFSETQ. The CDR3 spans 15 residues. With V trimmed by 5 bases and J by 5 bases, 11 bases remained unmatched. This CDR3 is CASRLAPDRGDEQYF. As DNA, the CDR3 is TGCGCCAGCAGACTAGCTCCGGACAGGGGAGACGAGCAGTACTTC.

There are a few counts of this clonotype. This chain connects TRBV7-2 to TRBJ1-4; 8 nucleotides line up with TRBD1. This CDR3 region has 14 residues. CDR1 SGHTA and CDR2 FQGNSA come from the germline V gene. V lost 3 bases, J lost 7 bases, and 4 bases stayed unmatched. The CDR3: CASSFRGRGEKLFF. The CDR3 DNA follows: TGTGCCAGCAGCTTCAGGGGGCGCGGTGAAAAACTGTTTTTT.

This chain uses TRBV7-2 with TRBJ2-1; 10 bases are a match to TRBD2. Germline CDR1 and CDR2: SGHTA and FQGNSA. Losses at the gene ends were 7 bases for V and 6 bases for J; bases not matched to a gene: 12. The CDR3 extends over 16 amino acids. Written as DNA, the CDR3 is TGTGCCAGCACCCAGCCAGGGACTAGCGTCTTCAATGAGCAGTTCTTC. It encodes CASTQPGTSVFNEQFF.

The sample holds one count of this clonotype. V and J are TRBV28 and TRBJ2-7; D is uncertain. The CDR3 covers 14 residues. The germline V gene has CDR1 MDHEN and CDR2 SYDVKM. Trimming removed 4 bases at V and 3 bases at J, with 13 bases between. DNA for the CDR3: TGTGCCAGCAGTTCTGGCAGGTTGTACTACGAGCAGTACGTC. The encoded protein is CASSSGRLYYEQYV.

The chain uses TRBV12-3 or TRBV12-4 and TRBJ1-2; D may be TRBD1 (5 bases). V lost 2 bases, J lost 8 bases, and 15 bases lay in between. This CDR3 contains 14 residues. The CDR3 sequence: CASSLTGTAGGYTF. The DNA of the CDR3 is TGTGCCAGCAGTTTAACCGGGACGGCAGGGGGCTACACCTTC.